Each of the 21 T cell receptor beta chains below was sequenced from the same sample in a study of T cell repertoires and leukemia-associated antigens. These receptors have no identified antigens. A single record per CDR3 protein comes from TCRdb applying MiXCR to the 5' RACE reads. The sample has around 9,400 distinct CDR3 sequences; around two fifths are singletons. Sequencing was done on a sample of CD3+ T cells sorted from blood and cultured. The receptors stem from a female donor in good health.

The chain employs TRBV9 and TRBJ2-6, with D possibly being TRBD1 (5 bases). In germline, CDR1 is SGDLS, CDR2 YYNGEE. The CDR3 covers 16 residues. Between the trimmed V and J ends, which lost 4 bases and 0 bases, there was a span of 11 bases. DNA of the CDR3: TGTGCCAGCAGCTCCCAGGGTACCTCTGGGGCCAACGTCCTGACTTTC. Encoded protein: CASSSQGTSGANVLTF.

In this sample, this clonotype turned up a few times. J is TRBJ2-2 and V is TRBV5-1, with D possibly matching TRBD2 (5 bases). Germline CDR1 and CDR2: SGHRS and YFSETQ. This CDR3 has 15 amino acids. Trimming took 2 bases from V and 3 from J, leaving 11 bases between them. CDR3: CASSLRERYTGELFF. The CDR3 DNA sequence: TGCGCCAGCAGCTTACGGGAAAGGTACACCGGGGAGCTGTTTTTT. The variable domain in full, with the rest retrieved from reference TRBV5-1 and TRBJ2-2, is KAGVTQTPRYLIKTRGQQVTLSCSPISGHRSVSWYQQTPGQGLQFLFEYFSETQRNKGNFPGRFSGRQFSNSRSEMNVSTLELGDSALYLCASSLRERYTGELFFGEGSRLTVL.

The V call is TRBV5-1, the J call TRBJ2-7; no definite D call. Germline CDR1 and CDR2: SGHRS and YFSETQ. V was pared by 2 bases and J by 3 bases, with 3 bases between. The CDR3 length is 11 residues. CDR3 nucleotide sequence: TGCGCCAGCAGCTTATACTACGAGCAGTACTTC. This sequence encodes CASSLYYEQYF.

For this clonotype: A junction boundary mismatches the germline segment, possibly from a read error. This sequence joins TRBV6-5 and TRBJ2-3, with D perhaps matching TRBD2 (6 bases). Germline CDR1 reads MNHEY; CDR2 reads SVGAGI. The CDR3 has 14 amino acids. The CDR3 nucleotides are TGCGCCAACAGTTACGGGGGTAGCACAGATACGCAGTATTTT. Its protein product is CANSYGGSTDTQYF.

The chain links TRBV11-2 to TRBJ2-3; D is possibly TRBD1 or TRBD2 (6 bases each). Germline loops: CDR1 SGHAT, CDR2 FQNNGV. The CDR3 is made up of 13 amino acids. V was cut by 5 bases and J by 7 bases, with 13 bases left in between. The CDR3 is CASSRGPQNTQYF. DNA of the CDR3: TGTGCCAGCAGCCGGGGGCCACAAAATACGCAGTATTTT.

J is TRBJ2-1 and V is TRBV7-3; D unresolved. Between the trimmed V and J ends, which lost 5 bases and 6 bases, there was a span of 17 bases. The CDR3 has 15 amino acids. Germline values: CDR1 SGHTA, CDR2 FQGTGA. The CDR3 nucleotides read TGTGCCAGCAGCCCACGCTCGGGTTCTTTCAATGAGCAGTTCTTC. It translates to CASSPRSGSFNEQFF.

The CDR3 nucleotides are TGCAGTGCCACGGGAGGCCAAGCCTACAATGAGCAGTTCTTC. Amino acid sequence: CSATGGQAYNEQFF. The chain employs TRBV20-1 and TRBJ2-1, with 7 nucleotides matching TRBD2. V was clipped by 6 bases and J by 2 bases; unmatched bases: 7. CDR3 length: 14 amino acids. The germline V gene encodes CDR1 DFQATT and CDR2 SNEGSKA (reference sequence).

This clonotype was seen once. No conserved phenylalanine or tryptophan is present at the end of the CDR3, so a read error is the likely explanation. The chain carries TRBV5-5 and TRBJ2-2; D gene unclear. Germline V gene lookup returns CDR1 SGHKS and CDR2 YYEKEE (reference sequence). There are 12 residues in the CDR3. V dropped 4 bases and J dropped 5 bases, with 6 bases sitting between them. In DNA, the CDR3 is TGTGCCAGCAGCCTCAGTACCGGGGAGCTGTTTTCT. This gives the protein CASSLSTGELFS.

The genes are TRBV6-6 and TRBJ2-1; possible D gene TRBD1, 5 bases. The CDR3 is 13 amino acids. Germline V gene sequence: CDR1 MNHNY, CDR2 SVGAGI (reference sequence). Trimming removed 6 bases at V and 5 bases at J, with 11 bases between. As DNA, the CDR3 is TGTGCCAGCAGCCTCACAGGAGACAATGAGCAGTTCTTC. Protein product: CASSLTGDNEQFF.

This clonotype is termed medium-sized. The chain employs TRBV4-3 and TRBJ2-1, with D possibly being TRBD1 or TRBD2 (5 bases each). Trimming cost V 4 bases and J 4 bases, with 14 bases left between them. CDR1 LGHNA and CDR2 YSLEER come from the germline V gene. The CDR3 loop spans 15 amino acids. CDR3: CASSLGERGYNEQFF. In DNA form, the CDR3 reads TGCGCCAGCAGCCTGGGGGAGAGAGGGTACAATGAGCAGTTCTTC.

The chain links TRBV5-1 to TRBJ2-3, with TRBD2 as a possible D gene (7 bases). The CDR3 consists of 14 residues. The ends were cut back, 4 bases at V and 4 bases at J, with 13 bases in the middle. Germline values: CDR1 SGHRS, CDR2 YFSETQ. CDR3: CASSDGGGADTQYF. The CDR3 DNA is TGCGCCAGCAGCGATGGCGGGGGCGCAGATACGCAGTATTTT.

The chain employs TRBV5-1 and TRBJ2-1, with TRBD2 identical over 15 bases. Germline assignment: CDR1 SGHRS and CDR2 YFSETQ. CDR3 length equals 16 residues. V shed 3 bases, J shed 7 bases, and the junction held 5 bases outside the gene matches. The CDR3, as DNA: TGCGCCAGCAGCTCGGGACTAGCGGGAGGTTTTAATGAGCAGTTCTTC. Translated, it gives CASSSGLAGGFNEQFF. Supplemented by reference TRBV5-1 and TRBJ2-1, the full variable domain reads KAGVTQTPRYLIKTRGQQVTLSCSPISGHRSVSWYQQTPGQGLQFLFEYFSETQRNKGNFPGRFSGRQFSNSRSEMNVSTLELGDSALYLCASSSGLAGGFNEQFFGPGTRLTVL.

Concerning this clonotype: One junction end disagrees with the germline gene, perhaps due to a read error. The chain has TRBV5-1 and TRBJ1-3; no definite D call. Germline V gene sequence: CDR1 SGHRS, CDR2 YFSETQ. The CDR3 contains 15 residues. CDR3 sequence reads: CASSLEADSGNTTYF. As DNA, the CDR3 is TGCGCCAGCAGCTTGGAAGCGGACTCTGGAAACACCACATATTTT.

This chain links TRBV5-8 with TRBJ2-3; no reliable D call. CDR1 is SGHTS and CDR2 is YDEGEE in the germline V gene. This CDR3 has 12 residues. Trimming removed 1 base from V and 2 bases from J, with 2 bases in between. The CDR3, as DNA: TGTGCCAGCAGCTTGATCACAGATACGCAGTATTTT. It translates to CASSLITDTQYF.

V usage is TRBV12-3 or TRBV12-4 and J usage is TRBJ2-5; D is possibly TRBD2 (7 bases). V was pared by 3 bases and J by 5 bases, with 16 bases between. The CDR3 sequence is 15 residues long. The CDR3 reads CASSLTSRRGETQYF. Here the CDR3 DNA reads TGTGCCAGCAGTTTGACTAGCAGGAGGGGGGAGACCCAGTACTTC.

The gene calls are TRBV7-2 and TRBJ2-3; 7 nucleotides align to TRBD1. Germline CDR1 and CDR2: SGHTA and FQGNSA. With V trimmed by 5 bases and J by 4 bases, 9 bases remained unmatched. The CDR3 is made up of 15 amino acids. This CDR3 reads CASSLANRGADTQYF. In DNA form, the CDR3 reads TGTGCCAGCAGCCTCGCGAACAGGGGCGCAGATACGCAGTATTTT. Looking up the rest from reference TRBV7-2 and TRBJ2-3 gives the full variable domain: GAGVSQSPSNKVTEKGKDVELRCDPISGHTALYWYRQSLGQGLEFLIYFQGNSAPDKSGLPSDRFSAERTGGSVSTLTIQRTQQEDSAVYLCASSLANRGADTQYFGPGTRLTVL.

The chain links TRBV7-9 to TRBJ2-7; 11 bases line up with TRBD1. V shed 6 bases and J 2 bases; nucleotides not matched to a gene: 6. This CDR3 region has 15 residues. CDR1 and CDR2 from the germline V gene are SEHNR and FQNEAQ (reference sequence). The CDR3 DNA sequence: TGTGCCAGCAGAGGTCCGGGACAGGGGGCCTACGAGCAGTACTTC. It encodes CASRGPGQGAYEQYF.

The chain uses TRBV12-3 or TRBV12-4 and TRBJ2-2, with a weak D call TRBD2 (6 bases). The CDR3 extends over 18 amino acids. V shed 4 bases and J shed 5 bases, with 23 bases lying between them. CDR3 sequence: CASSSGTGGNRWTGELFF. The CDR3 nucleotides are TGTGCCAGCAGTTCCGGGACTGGCGGGAATAGGTGGACCGGGGAGCTGTTTTTT.

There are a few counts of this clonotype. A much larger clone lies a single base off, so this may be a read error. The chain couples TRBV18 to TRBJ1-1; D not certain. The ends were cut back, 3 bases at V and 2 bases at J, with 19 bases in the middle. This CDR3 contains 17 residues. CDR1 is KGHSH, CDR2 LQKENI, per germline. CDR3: CASSPQPPGRRNTEAFF. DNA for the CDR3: TGTGCCAGCTCACCCCAACCCCCGGGCCGTCGTAACACTGAAGCTTTCTTT.

The CDR3 is CSARTLEGNTIYF. CDR3 nucleotides: TGCAGTGCAAGGACACTGGAGGGAAACACCATATATTTT. The genes are TRBV20-1 and TRBJ1-3; a possible D gene is TRBD1 (5 bases). The ends were cut back, 6 bases at V and 4 bases at J, with 13 bases in the middle. This CDR3 has 13 amino acids. Germline CDR1 DFQATT, CDR2 SNEGSKA (reference sequence).

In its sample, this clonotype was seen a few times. DNA of the CDR3: TGTGCCAGCAGCTTCACCCCCAGGGAAAGCACAGATACGCAGTATTTT. Translated: CASSFTPRESTDTQYF. V is TRBV7-9 and J is TRBJ2-3, with a possible D match to TRBD1 (5 bases). The CDR3 length is 16 residues. The V end was cut by 3 bases, the J end by 0 bases, with 13 bases between. CDR1 SEHNR and CDR2 FQNEAQ come from the germline V gene (reference sequence). Variable domain in full (rest from reference TRBV7-9 and TRBJ2-3): DTGVSQNPRHKITKRGQNVTFRCDPISEHNRLYWYRQTLGQGPEFLTYFQNEAQLEKSRLLSDRFSAERPKGSFSTLEIQRTEQGDSAMYLCASSFTPRESTDTQYFGPGTRLTVL.